This T cell receptor beta chain is from a study of T cell responses to AZD1222 COVID-19 vaccine. Study-wide results and limits: Along spike, vaccine-associated CD4 TCRs were found throughout, with dominance at 160-218 and 743-854. In a largely white British group with more females than males, clonal diversity was possibly underestimated. A reported finding is that nearly half of spike-specific TCRs target unmutated variant regions.

The CDR3 runs to 17 residues. V trimming: 6 bases; J trimming: 7 bases; junction bases outside the gene matches: 18. The germline V gene has CDR1 ENHRY and CDR2 SYGVKD. A word on this clone: Its specificity is not known.

The method was immunoSEQ multiplex PCR; TCRdb's version includes in-frame clones alone and lacks a portion of them. Of about 140,000 clones in the sample, roughly 93% were seen once. V usage is TRBV10-3 and J usage is TRBJ1-2; TRBD1 aligns across 9 bases. This material consisted of peripheral blood, taken 28 days after the second AZD1222 dose. The source is an adult who received the AZD1222 COVID-19 vaccine. The CDR3 DNA sequence: TGTGCCATCAGGAGTGAACAGGGGGCAGAATGGACGAGTGGCTACACCTTC. This codes for CAIRSEQGAEWTSGYTF.